The 30 T cell receptor beta chains below come from one sample, sequenced in a study of CD8+ T cells in alopecia areata. Treatment defined: oral pan-JAK inhibitor, 5-10 mg twice daily. RNA extraction and reverse transcription yielded cDNA as sequencing template. Measured with immunoSEQ multiplex PCR; TCRdb has only the in-frame clones, and not every one. The data show roughly 200,000 clones, 53% seen once. Here the sequenced sample was CD8+ T cells sorted from blood, taken at week 24, from a patient treated with tofacitinib. The receptors stem from a human donor with alopecia areata.

This clone was detected only a few times. The V and J genes are TRBV19 and TRBJ1-2; no definite D call. The CDR3 extends over 10 amino acids. V was pared by 8 bases and J by 7 bases, with 8 bases between. The V gene's germline CDR1 is LNHDA and CDR2 SQIVND (reference sequence). CDR3: CASLGRGYTF. The CDR3 DNA reads as TGTGCCAGTCTCGGGCGTGGCTACACCTTC. Supplemented by reference TRBV19 and TRBJ1-2, the full variable domain reads DGGITQSPKYLFRKEGQNVTLSCEQNLNHDAMYWYRQDPGQGLRLIYYSQIVNDFQKGDIAEGYSVSREKKESFPLTVTSAQKNPTAFYLCASLGRGYTFGSGTRLTVV.

The sample holds a few counts of this clone. This chain links TRBV4-1 with TRBJ1-1; D call uncertain. In germline, CDR1 is MGHRA, CDR2 YSYEKL. V lost 0 bases to trimming and J lost 3 bases, with 8 bases between them. The CDR3 spans 14 residues. CDR3 loop: CASSQDPGYTEAFF. CDR3 DNA sequence: TGCGCCAGCAGCCAAGACCCCGGTTACACTGAAGCTTTCTTT.

V and J are TRBV18 and TRBJ2-5; TRBD1 matches 8 bases. CDR1 is KGHSH, CDR2 LQKENI, per germline. J gave up 6 bases and V 6 bases, and 6 bases lay outside the gene matches. The CDR3 contains 13 residues. The CDR3 DNA reads as TGTGCCAGCTCTGACAGGGGAGGAAAGACCCAGTACTTC. As protein: CASSDRGGKTQYF.

This chain uses TRBV7-8 with TRBJ1-1; 12 bases fit TRBD1. Germline values: CDR1 SGHVS, CDR2 FQNEAQ. V lost 1 base to trimming and J lost 10 bases; unmatched junction nucleotides: 7. This CDR3 spans 15 amino acids. The CDR3 reads CASSLVGDRGRVAFF. CDR3 bases: TGTGCCAGCAGCTTAGTTGGGGACAGGGGGCGCGTAGCTTTCTTT.

The chain has TRBV19 and TRBJ2-7, with 9 bases lining up with TRBD1. V dropped 5 bases and J dropped 2; count of bases not matched to a gene: 4. This CDR3 spans 14 amino acids. In germline, CDR1 is LNHDA, CDR2 SQIVND (reference sequence). The chain's CDR3 is CASSSRDRAYEQYF. CDR3 coding DNA: TGTGCCAGTAGTTCCCGGGACAGGGCCTACGAGCAGTACTTC.

The genes are TRBV14 and TRBJ2-3; TRBD2 might be the D (6 bases). This CDR3 is built from 12 residues. V was shortened by 4 bases and J by 4 bases, with 6 bases between the two germline ends. CDR1 SGHDN and CDR2 FVKESK come from the germline V gene. The CDR3 loop reads CASSRGADTQYF. The DNA for the CDR3 is TGTGCCAGCAGCCGCGGGGCAGATACGCAGTATTTT.

The genes are TRBV7-6 and TRBJ2-6; D ambiguous. Germline lookup yields CDR1 SGHVS and CDR2 FNYEAQ. Deletions cut 3 bases from V and 0 bases from J, with 15 bases between. The CDR3 sequence is 18 residues long. The CDR3 loop reads CASSFEFGPPSGANVLTF. The CDR3 DNA reads TGTGCCAGCAGCTTTGAGTTCGGGCCGCCCTCTGGGGCCAACGTCCTGACTTTC. The full variable domain, completed using reference TRBV7-6 and TRBJ2-6, is GAGVSQSPRYKVTKRGQDVALRCDPISGHVSLYWYRQALGQGPEFLTYFNYEAQQDKSGLPNDRFSAERPEGSISTLTIQRTEQRDSAMYRCASSFEFGPPSGANVLTFGAGSRLTVL.

In nucleotides, the CDR3 is TGTGCCAGCAGTTACACCGGACCGAACACTGAAGCTTTCTTT. Amino acids: CASSYTGPNTEAFF. V usage is TRBV6-6 and J usage is TRBJ1-1, with D uncertain. Germline V gene sequence: CDR1 MNHNY, CDR2 SVGAGI (reference sequence). V was trimmed by 2 bases and J by 1 base, leaving 8 bases between them. This CDR3 has 14 residues.

This clone was seen more than once but under ten times. The rearrangement links TRBV25-1 to TRBJ2-5; D is possibly TRBD2 (6 bases). The germline CDR1 and CDR2 sequences are MGHDK and SYGVNS. This CDR3 contains 14 residues. V was shortened by 3 bases and J by 6 bases, with 14 bases between the two germline ends. The CDR3: CASSDEEGGQTQYF. In DNA form, the CDR3 reads TGTGCCAGCAGTGATGAGGAGGGAGGACAGACCCAGTACTTC.

This rearrangement joins TRBV4-3 to TRBJ2-5; no firm D call. CDR3 length equals 13 residues. Looked up from germline, CDR1 is LGHNA and CDR2 is YSLEER. The ends were cut back, 3 bases at V and 5 bases at J, with 10 bases in the middle. The CDR3 DNA sequence: TGCGCCAGCAGCCAGGAGATACACGAGACCCAGTACTTC. Its translation is CASSQEIHETQYF.

The chain employs TRBV29-1 and TRBJ2-2; D is perhaps TRBD1 (6 bases). This CDR3 comprises 17 residues. V was shortened by 4 bases and J by 0 bases, with 18 bases between the two germline ends. Germline CDR1 reads SQVTM; CDR2 reads ANQGSEA. The CDR3, as DNA: TGCAGCGTTGCCTTCAGCGGCGCAGGGGCGAACACCGGGGAGCTGTTTTTT. Translated, it gives CSVAFSGAGANTGELFF.

The genes are TRBV4-3 and TRBJ2-3; 11 bases agree with TRBD1. The CDR3 consists of 15 residues. Germline-derived CDR1 and CDR2 are LGHNA and YSLEER. The V gene end was trimmed by 6 bases and the J gene end by 4 bases; junction bases not matched to a gene: 6. The CDR3 protein is CASSADRGRSDTQYF. The CDR3 nucleotides are TGCGCCAGCAGTGCGGACAGGGGGCGTTCAGATACGCAGTATTTT.

This chain joins TRBV7-2 and TRBJ1-2; D gene unclear. Germline values: CDR1 SGHTA, CDR2 FQGNSA. V was clipped by 4 bases and J by 0 bases, with 12 bases between them. The CDR3 extends over 15 amino acids. CDR3 coding DNA: TGTGCCAGCAGCTCCGAGGGCCAGACTAACTATGGCTACACCTTC. Translating it yields CASSSEGQTNYGYTF.

V and J are TRBV5-1 and TRBJ1-2, with 7 bases aligning to TRBD1. V was clipped by 4 bases and J by 1 base; unmatched bases: 7. This CDR3 comprises 15 residues. Germline assignment: CDR1 SGHRS and CDR2 YFSETQ. Written as DNA, the CDR3 is TGCGCCAGCAGCGATCGACAGGGACTTAACTATGGCTACACCTTC. Its protein product is CASSDRQGLNYGYTF.

The V call is TRBV6-6, the J call TRBJ1-4; D ambiguous. Germline CDR1 and CDR2: MNHNY and SVGAGI (reference sequence). This CDR3 has 14 amino acids. The V end lost 5 bases, the J end lost 7 bases, and 14 bases lay between the germline ends. The CDR3 loop reads CASSSSPTAEKLFF. The CDR3 DNA reads as TGTGCCAGCAGTAGTAGCCCTACGGCTGAAAAACTGTTTTTT.

The V gene is TRBV7-6, the J gene TRBJ1-5, with D possibly being TRBD1 (6 bases). V lost 2 bases, J lost 5 bases, and 10 bases lay in between. This CDR3 has 14 amino acids. CDR1 is SGHVS and CDR2 is FNYEAQ in the germline V gene. CDR3 bases: TGTGCCAGCAGCTTAAGGGGGTCAGATCAGCCCCAGCATTTT. It is translated as CASSLRGSDQPQHF.

The rearrangement links TRBV4-3 to TRBJ2-5, with a tentative D call TRBD1 (5 bases). CDR1 and CDR2 from the germline V gene are LGHNA and YSLEER. Trimming removed 0 bases from V and 3 bases from J, with 11 bases in between. The CDR3 length is 15 residues. As DNA, the CDR3 is TGCGCCAGCAGCCAAGATCGTGTAGGGGAAGAGACCCAGTACTTC. This gives the protein CASSQDRVGEETQYF.

The chain links TRBV13 to TRBJ2-1; maybe TRBD2 (7 bases). This CDR3 comprises 15 residues. CDR1 is PRHDT and CDR2 is FYEKMQ in the germline V gene (reference sequence). With 4 bases removed from V and 8 bases from J, the gap between germline ends came to 18 bases. The CDR3 spells CASSSPRGGLDEQFF. CDR3 DNA sequence: TGTGCCAGCAGCTCCCCTAGGGGGGGCCTCGATGAGCAGTTCTTC.

This chain connects TRBV11-2 to TRBJ2-7, with TRBD1 matching 8 bases. This CDR3 is 14 amino acids long. Germline assignment: CDR1 SGHAT and CDR2 FQNNGV. V lost 3 bases and J lost 3; bases outside the gene matches: 4. The CDR3: CASSLGTGRYEQYF. The CDR3 bases are TGTGCCAGCAGCTTGGGGACAGGACGCTACGAGCAGTACTTC.

This sequence joins TRBV6-5 and TRBJ1-2; the match to TRBD1 covers 10 bases. The CDR3 is made up of 14 amino acids. The V gene end was trimmed by 7 bases and the J gene end by 6 bases; junction bases not matched to a gene: 8. Germline V gene sequence: CDR1 MNHEY, CDR2 SVGAGI. DNA for the CDR3: TGTGCCAGCACCCGGGGACAGGGGTTTGATGGCTACACCTTC. Protein sequence: CASTRGQGFDGYTF.

This sequence joins TRBV9 and TRBJ1-1, with 8 bases aligning to TRBD1. The CDR3 extends over 13 amino acids. V gave up 2 bases and J gave up 10 bases; unmatched junction bases: 7. The germline V gene encodes CDR1 SGDLS and CDR2 YYNGEE. This chain's CDR3 is CASSVSGGSGAFF. The DNA of the CDR3 is TGTGCCAGCAGCGTTTCAGGGGGCTCGGGAGCTTTCTTT.

The chain carries TRBV7-2 and TRBJ1-2; 10 bases align to TRBD1. Germline CDR1 SGHTA, CDR2 FQGNSA. The CDR3 sequence is 16 residues long. V lost 5 bases and J lost 8; bases outside the gene matches: 14. CDR3 residues: CASSPQYRTGGGGYTF. The CDR3, as DNA: TGTGCCAGCAGCCCCCAATACCGGACAGGGGGAGGCGGCTACACCTTC.

V usage is TRBV27 and J usage is TRBJ1-2, with 10 bases matching TRBD1. CDR1 and CDR2 (germline): MNHEY, SMNVEV (reference sequence). The ends lost 9 bases at V and 6 bases at J; junction bases unmatched: 10. This CDR3 has 14 amino acids. The CDR3 here is CASAGDRGFNGYTF. In DNA form, the CDR3 reads TGTGCCAGTGCCGGGGACAGGGGTTTTAATGGCTACACCTTC.

This chain uses TRBV27 with TRBJ1-5; D not certain. Germline CDR1 is MNHEY and CDR2 is SMNVEV (reference sequence). The V gene lost 2 bases and the J gene lost 4 bases, with 6 bases spanning the gap. The CDR3 length is 13 residues. The CDR3 is CASSLIANQPQHF. Written as DNA, the CDR3 is TGTGCCAGCAGTTTAATAGCGAATCAGCCCCAGCATTTT.

The gene calls are TRBV13 and TRBJ2-1; D is unclear. Germline CDR1 reads PRHDT; CDR2 reads FYEKMQ (reference sequence). The CDR3 covers 14 residues. Trimming took 3 bases from V and 13 from J, leaving 19 bases between them. CDR3 nucleotide sequence: TGTGCCAGCAGCTTCAGCAGTGAAGGCGTGGACCAGTTCTTC. Amino acids: CASSFSSEGVDQFF. The full variable domain, its missing parts supplied by reference TRBV13 and TRBJ2-1, is AAGVIQSPRHLIKEKRETATLKCYPIPRHDTVYWYQQGPGQDPQFLISFYEKMQSDKGSIPDRFSAQQFSDYHSELNMSSLELGDSALYFCASSFSSEGVDQFFGPGTRLTVL.

The CDR3 loop reads CASSLRQGYEQYF. CDR3 in DNA: TGTGCCAGCAGTTTAAGGCAGGGCTACGAGCAGTACTTC. This rearrangement joins TRBV27 to TRBJ2-7, with D possibly matching TRBD1 (5 bases). Germline assignment: CDR1 MNHEY and CDR2 SMNVEV (reference sequence). The CDR3 contains 13 residues. With 2 bases removed from V and 3 bases from J, the gap between germline ends came to 8 bases.

This clone has more than one count but fewer than ten. This chain connects TRBV7-2 to TRBJ2-7, with a tentative D call TRBD1 (5 bases). Trimming left V 8 bases short and J 3 bases short, with 14 bases between. The germline V gene has CDR1 SGHTA and CDR2 FQGNSA. There are 13 residues in the CDR3. In DNA, the CDR3 is TGTGCCAGCGGGTACAGGAATATCTACGAGCAGTACTTC. Protein product: CASGYRNIYEQYF.

This chain uses TRBV9 with TRBJ2-1; tentative D call: TRBD1 (5 bases). Germline assignment: CDR1 SGDLS and CDR2 YYNGEE. This CDR3 region has 11 residues. The V end lost 5 bases, the J end lost 5 bases, and 5 bases lay between the germline ends. The CDR3 reads CASRGDNEQFF. CDR3 coding DNA: TGTGCCAGCAGAGGGGACAATGAGCAGTTCTTC.

This clone was seen only a few times. This CDR3 reads CASSILYRNSGDRNQPQHF. The CDR3 bases are TGTGCCAGTAGTATCCTATACCGTAATTCAGGGGATCGCAATCAGCCCCAGCATTTT. This chain uses TRBV19 with TRBJ1-5, with D perhaps matching TRBD1 (6 bases). The CDR3 runs 19 residues. Germline-derived CDR1 and CDR2 are LNHDA and SQIVND (reference sequence). Deletions cut 3 bases from V and 2 bases from J, with 23 bases between.

This clone occurred once. V gene TRBV29-1 combines with J gene TRBJ1-2, with D unclear. Trimming removed 7 bases at V and 8 bases at J, with 17 bases between. The CDR3 runs to 12 residues. CDR1 and CDR2 from the germline V gene are SQVTM and ANQGSEA. The DNA for the CDR3 is TGCAGCGATGTGGGTCTCAACCTGGGCTACACCTTC. It codes for CSDVGLNLGYTF.